These 12 T cell receptor beta chains share one sample of origin, sequenced in a study of naive and memory T cell subsets. Both TRBC1 and TRBC2 were covered by a beta constant-region primer of two equimolar oligonucleotides. TCRdb itself ran the UMI-ligation and nested PCR reads through MiXCR, one entry per CDR3 protein. The sample consists of tens of thousands of distinct CDR3 sequences, about 12% of them appearing once. Specimen: central memory CD4+ T cells from blood. Receptors were obtained from a human donor in good health.

In this sample, this clonotype turned up a few times. This chain links TRBV5-6 with TRBJ2-1, with TRBD2 identical over 9 bases. This CDR3 spans 16 amino acids. V shed 5 bases and J 0 bases; nucleotides not matched to a gene: 6. Germline loops: CDR1 SGHDT, CDR2 YYEEEE. The CDR3 DNA reads as TGTGCCAGCAGTTACCTAGCGGGGCACTCCTACAATGAGCAGTTCTTC. This encodes CASSYLAGHSYNEQFF.

The rearrangement uses TRBV20-1 and TRBJ2-2; D not resolved. The V gene's germline CDR1 is DFQATT and CDR2 SNEGSKA (reference sequence). V was clipped by 5 bases and J by 0 bases, with 7 bases between them. The CDR3 extends over 13 amino acids. CDR3 sequence: CSASGTNTGELFF. The CDR3 DNA reads as TGCAGTGCTTCGGGCACGAACACCGGGGAGCTGTTTTTT.

The V call is TRBV30, the J call TRBJ1-2, with D possibly matching TRBD1 (5 bases). Trimming cost V 7 bases and J 2 bases, with 14 bases left between them. CDR1 and CDR2 from the germline V gene are GTSNPN and SVGIG (reference sequence). The length of the CDR3 is 13 residues. CDR3 loop: CAYQPGGNYGYTF. In DNA, the CDR3 is TGTGCCTACCAGCCGGGGGGGAACTATGGCTACACCTTC.

The rearrangement links TRBV7-9 to TRBJ1-2; tentatively, D is TRBD1 (5 bases). The CDR3 length is 12 residues. V lost 6 bases, J lost 8 bases, and 13 bases lay in between. Germline values: CDR1 SEHNR, CDR2 FQNEAQ (reference sequence). The CDR3 is CASSGDFEGYTF. The CDR3 DNA reads as TGTGCCAGCAGTGGGGACTTCGAGGGCTACACCTTC.

This clonotype showed up many times. This chain joins TRBV2 and TRBJ2-1, with TRBD2 matching over 14 bases. The CDR3 is made up of 16 amino acids. Trimming removed 8 bases from V and 5 bases from J; junction bases left unmatched: 8. CDR1 SNHLY and CDR2 FYNNEI come from the germline V gene. This CDR3 reads CASWVGLAGGDNEQFF. The DNA for the CDR3 is TGTGCCAGCTGGGTCGGACTAGCGGGAGGCGACAATGAGCAGTTCTTC.

In its sample, this clonotype was seen many times. V usage is TRBV29-1 and J usage is TRBJ2-1; 10 bases are a match to TRBD1. CDR1 SQVTM and CDR2 ANQGSEA come from the germline V gene. The CDR3 sequence is 13 residues long. Trimming at V came to 4 bases and at J to 7 bases, leaving 4 bases not matched to a gene. The CDR3 DNA sequence: TGCAGCGTTGTGGGACAGGGGCGAAATGAGCAGTTCTTC. Its translation is CSVVGQGRNEQFF.

This clonotype appeared a few times. This chain links TRBV21-1 with TRBJ2-7; TRBD2 is taken as the D call from the table, unchecked against the DNA. TRBV21-1 constitutes a pseudogene. CDR3 length equals 19 residues. The CDR3 DNA reads as TGTGCCAGCAGCAAAGGAGACAGGGGGGCTAGCGGGCCCCCCTACGAGCAGTACTTC. The encoded protein is CASSKGDRGASGPPYEQYF.

Concerning this clonotype itself: A single base separates this from a much larger clone, so it may be a read error. The rearrangement uses TRBV7-8 and TRBJ2-2; D remains unclear. The V end lost 8 bases, the J end lost 4 bases, and 14 bases lay between the germline ends. The CDR3 length is 14 residues. Germline lookup yields CDR1 SGHVS and CDR2 FQNEAQ. CDR3 sequence: CASGSGWSTGELFF. CDR3 bases: TGTGCCAGCGGCTCCGGGTGGAGCACCGGGGAGCTGTTTTTT.

This clonotype showed up just a few times. The J gene is TRBJ1-5, the V gene TRBV20-1, with TRBD1 matching over 10 bases. The V segment lost 3 bases and the J segment 4 bases; nucleotides outside the gene matches: 6. This CDR3 spans 15 amino acids. From germline, CDR1 is DFQATT and CDR2 SNEGSKA (reference sequence). Here the CDR3 reads CSARGTGAPNQPQHF. The CDR3 nucleotides read TGCAGTGCTAGGGGGACAGGGGCTCCAAATCAGCCCCAGCATTTT.

This clonotype has ten or more counts. The chain joins TRBV20-1 to TRBJ2-3; a possible D gene is TRBD2 (6 bases). V was trimmed by 6 bases and J by 3 bases, leaving 13 bases between them. This CDR3 contains 13 residues. The germline CDR1 and CDR2 sequences are DFQATT and SNEGSKA (reference sequence). The CDR3 nucleotides read TGCAGTGCCTGGGGGGTGTGGACAGATACGCAGTATTTT. Translated, it gives CSAWGVWTDTQYF.

This clonotype was observed a handful of times. The chain has TRBV28 and TRBJ2-2; 10 bases are a match to TRBD2. CDR1 and CDR2 from the germline V gene are MDHEN and SYDVKM. This CDR3 has 17 residues. The V and J ends lost 4 bases and 5 bases, in that order; junction bases with no gene match: 10. CDR3 protein: CASSSIVSGRLTGELFF. CDR3 nucleotides: TGTGCCAGCAGTTCCATCGTTAGCGGGAGGTTGACCGGGGAGCTGTTTTTT.

CDR3 nucleotide sequence: TGTGCCAGCAGCCAAGACAGGGTTTATGGCTACACCTTC. Translated: CASSQDRVYGYTF. This sequence joins TRBV4-2 and TRBJ1-2, with a possible D match to TRBD1 (5 bases). The CDR3 covers 13 residues. V dropped 0 bases and J dropped 5 bases, with 7 bases sitting between them. Germline V gives CDR1 LGHNA, CDR2 YNFKEQ.